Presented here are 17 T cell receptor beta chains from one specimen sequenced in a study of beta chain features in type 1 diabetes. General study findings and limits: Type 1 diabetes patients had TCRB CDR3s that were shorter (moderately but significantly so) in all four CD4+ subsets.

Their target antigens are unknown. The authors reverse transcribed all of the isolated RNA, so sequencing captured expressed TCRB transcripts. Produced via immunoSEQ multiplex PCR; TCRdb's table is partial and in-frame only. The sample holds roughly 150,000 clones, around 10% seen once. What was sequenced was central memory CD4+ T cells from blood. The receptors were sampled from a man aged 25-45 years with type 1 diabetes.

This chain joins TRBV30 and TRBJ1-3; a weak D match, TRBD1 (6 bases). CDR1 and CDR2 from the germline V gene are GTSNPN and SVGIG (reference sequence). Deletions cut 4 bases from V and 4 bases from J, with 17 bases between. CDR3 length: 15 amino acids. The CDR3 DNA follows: TGTGCCTGGACCTCCGATTGGGGGCACGGAAACACCATATATTTT. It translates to CAWTSDWGHGNTIYF.

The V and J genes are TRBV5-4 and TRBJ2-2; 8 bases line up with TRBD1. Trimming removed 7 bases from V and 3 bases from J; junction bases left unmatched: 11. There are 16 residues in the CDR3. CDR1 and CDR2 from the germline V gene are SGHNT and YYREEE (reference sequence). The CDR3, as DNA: TGTGCCAGCGGAACCGCCCGACAGGGGTACACCGGGGAGCTGTTTTTT. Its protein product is CASGTARQGYTGELFF.

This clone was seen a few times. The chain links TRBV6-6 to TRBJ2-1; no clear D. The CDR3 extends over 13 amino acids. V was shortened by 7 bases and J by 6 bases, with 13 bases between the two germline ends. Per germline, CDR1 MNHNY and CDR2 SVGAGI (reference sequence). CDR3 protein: CASTAITSNEQFF. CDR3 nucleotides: TGTGCCAGCACCGCCATTACGAGCAATGAGCAGTTCTTC.

In DNA, the CDR3 is TGTGCCACCAGCAGAGGGTCGGGCAATCAGCCCCAGCATTTT. The encoded protein is CATSRGSGNQPQHF. This chain uses TRBV15 with TRBJ1-5; D remains unclear. Germline values: CDR1 LNHNV, CDR2 YYDKDF (reference sequence). V shed 1 base and J shed 2 bases, with 6 bases lying between them. The CDR3 length is 14 residues.

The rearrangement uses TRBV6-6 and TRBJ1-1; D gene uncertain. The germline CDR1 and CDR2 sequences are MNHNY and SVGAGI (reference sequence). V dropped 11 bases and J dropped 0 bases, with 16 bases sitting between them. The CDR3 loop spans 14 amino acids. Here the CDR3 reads CAAEGGRMNTEAFF. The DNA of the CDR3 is TGTGCCGCGGAGGGAGGGAGAATGAACACTGAAGCTTTCTTT.

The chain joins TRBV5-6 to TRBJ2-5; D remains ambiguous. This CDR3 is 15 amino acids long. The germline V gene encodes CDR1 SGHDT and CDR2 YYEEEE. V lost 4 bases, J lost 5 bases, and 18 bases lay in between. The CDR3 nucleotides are TGTGCCAGCAGCGTTCCGGCCAAGTCCGGGGAGACCCAGTACTTC. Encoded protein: CASSVPAKSGETQYF.

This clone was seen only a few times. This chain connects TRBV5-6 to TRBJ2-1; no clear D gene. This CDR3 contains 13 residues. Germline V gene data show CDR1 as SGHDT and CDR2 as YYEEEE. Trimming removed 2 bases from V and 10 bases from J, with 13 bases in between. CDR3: CASSFPAIREQFF. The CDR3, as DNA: TGTGCCAGCAGCTTTCCCGCGATACGAGAGCAGTTCTTC. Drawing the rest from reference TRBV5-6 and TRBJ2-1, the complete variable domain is DAGVTQSPTHLIKTRGQQVTLRCSPKSGHDTVSWYQQALGQGPQFIFQYYEEEERQRGNFPDRFSGHQFPNYSSELNVNALLLGDSALYLCASSFPAIREQFFGPGTRLTVL.

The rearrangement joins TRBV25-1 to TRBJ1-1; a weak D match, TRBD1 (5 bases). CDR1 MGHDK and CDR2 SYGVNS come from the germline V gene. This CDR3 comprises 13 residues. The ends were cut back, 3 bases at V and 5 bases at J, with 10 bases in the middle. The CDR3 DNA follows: TGTGCCAGCAGTGACCAGGGCCGGACTGAAGCTTTCTTT. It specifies CASSDQGRTEAFF.

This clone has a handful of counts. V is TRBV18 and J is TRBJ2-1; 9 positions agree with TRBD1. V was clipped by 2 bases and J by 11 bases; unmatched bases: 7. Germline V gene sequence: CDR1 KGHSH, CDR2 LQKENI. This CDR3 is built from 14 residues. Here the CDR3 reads CASSPEGTGIQQFF. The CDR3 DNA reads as TGTGCCAGCTCACCAGAGGGGACAGGGATTCAGCAGTTCTTC.

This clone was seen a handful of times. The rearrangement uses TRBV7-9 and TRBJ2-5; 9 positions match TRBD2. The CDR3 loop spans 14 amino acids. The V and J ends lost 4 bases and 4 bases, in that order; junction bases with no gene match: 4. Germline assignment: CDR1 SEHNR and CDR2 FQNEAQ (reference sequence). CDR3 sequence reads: CASSSLAGRETQYF. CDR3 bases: TGTGCCAGCAGCTCTCTAGCGGGGAGAGAGACCCAGTACTTC.

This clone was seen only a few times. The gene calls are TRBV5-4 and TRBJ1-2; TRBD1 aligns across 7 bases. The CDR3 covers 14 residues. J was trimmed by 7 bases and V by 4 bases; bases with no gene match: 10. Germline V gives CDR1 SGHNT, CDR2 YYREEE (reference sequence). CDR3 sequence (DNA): TGTGCCAGCAGCGACGGGACAGCCCTCGGTGGCTACACCTTC. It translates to CASSDGTALGGYTF.

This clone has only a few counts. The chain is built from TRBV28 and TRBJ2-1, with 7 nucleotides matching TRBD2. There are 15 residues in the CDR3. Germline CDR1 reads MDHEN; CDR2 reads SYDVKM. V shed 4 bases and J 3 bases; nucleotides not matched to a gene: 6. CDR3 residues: CASSSSSGLYNEQFF. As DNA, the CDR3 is TGTGCCAGCAGTTCATCTAGCGGACTCTACAATGAGCAGTTCTTC.

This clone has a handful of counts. CDR3 sequence: CSVELGKRGSYEQYF. CDR3 nucleotide sequence: TGCAGCGTTGAACTAGGGAAGCGGGGGTCCTACGAGCAGTACTTC. The chain carries TRBV29-1 and TRBJ2-7, with 8 nucleotides matching TRBD2. The germline V gene has CDR1 SQVTM and CDR2 ANQGSEA. CDR3 length: 15 amino acids. V shed 2 bases, J shed 1 base, and the junction held 7 bases outside the gene matches.

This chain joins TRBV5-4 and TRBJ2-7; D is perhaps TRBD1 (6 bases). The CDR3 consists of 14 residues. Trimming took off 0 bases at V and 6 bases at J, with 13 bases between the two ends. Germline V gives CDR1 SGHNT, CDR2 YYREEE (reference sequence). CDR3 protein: CASSLVGGRGEQYF. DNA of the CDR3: TGTGCCAGCAGCTTGGTAGGGGGTCGCGGCGAGCAGTACTTC.

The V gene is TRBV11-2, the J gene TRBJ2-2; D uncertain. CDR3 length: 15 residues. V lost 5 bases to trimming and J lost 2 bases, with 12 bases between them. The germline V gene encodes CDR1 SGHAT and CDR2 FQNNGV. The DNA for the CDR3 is TGTGCCAGCAGCCACCTGGCGGTTAACACCGGGGAGCTGTTTTTT. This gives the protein CASSHLAVNTGELFF.

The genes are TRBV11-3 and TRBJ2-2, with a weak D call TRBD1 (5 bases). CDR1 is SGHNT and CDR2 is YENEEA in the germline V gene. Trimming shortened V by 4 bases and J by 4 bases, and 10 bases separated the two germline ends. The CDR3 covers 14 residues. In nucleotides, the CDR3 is TGTGCCAGCAGCTATGACAGCATCACCGGGGAGCTGTTTTTT. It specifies CASSYDSITGELFF.

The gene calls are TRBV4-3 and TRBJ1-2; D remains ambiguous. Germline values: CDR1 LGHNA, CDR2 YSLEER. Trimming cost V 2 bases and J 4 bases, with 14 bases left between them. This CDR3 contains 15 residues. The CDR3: CASSQTSGVGYGYTF. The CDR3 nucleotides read TGCGCCAGCAGCCAAACCTCCGGGGTTGGCTATGGCTACACCTTC.